What follows are 24 T cell receptor beta chains derived from one specimen sequenced in a study of T cell responses to AZD1222 COVID-19 vaccine. Sequencing was performed with immunoSEQ multiplex PCR; in TCRdb, only in-frame clones are kept and a portion is missing. This sample has about 160,000 clones, with about 90% found just once. Sequencing used peripheral blood, obtained on day 0 of AZD1222 vaccination. The receptors derive from an adult in good health.

The chain links TRBV27 to TRBJ1-1; 9 bases agree with TRBD1. Germline CDR1 MNHEY, CDR2 SMNVEV (reference sequence). The CDR3 extends over 15 amino acids. Unmatched junction bases numbered 8, after V lost 5 bases and J lost 4 bases. The CDR3 region is CASSPLQTGGTEAFF. The CDR3 DNA sequence: TGTGCCAGCAGTCCCCTCCAGACAGGGGGCACTGAAGCTTTCTTT.

This chain joins TRBV3-1 (or the pseudogene TRBV3-2) and TRBJ2-7, with D possibly TRBD2 on 6 matching bases. Trimming left V 1 base short and J 3 bases short, with 13 bases between. The V gene's germline CDR1 is LGHDT and CDR2 YNNKEL (reference sequence). The CDR3 loop spans 15 amino acids. The CDR3, as DNA: TGTGCCAGCAGCCAAGTCCGGGACGGGGGCTACGAGCAGTACTTC. It yields the protein CASSQVRDGGYEQYF.

V is TRBV7-5 and J is TRBJ2-5; the tabulated D call, TRBD2, remains unverified against the DNA. TRBV7-5 is assigned pseudogene status. This CDR3 region has 16 residues. The CDR3 DNA sequence: TGTGCCAGAAGCTCTTGGACTAGCGGGGGACGTGAGACCCAGTACTTC. Protein: CARSSWTSGGRETQYF.

V and J are TRBV12-3 or TRBV12-4 and TRBJ1-5; D remains ambiguous. Trimming stripped 3 bases from V and 3 bases from J, with 6 bases between. There are 13 residues in the CDR3. The CDR3 here is CASSLRINQPQHF. In DNA, the CDR3 is TGTGCCAGCAGTTTGCGAATCAATCAGCCCCAGCATTTT.

This clone was detected only once. The rearrangement links TRBV27 to TRBJ2-3; weak D call: TRBD1 (5 bases). This CDR3 has 14 amino acids. V was clipped by 3 bases and J by 4 bases, with 11 bases between them. From germline, CDR1 is MNHEY and CDR2 SMNVEV (reference sequence). The CDR3 spells CASSFGRVSDTQYF. The CDR3 DNA reads as TGTGCCAGCAGTTTTGGCAGGGTTTCAGATACGCAGTATTTT.

The chain is built from TRBV3-1 (or the pseudogene TRBV3-2) and TRBJ2-2, with a possible D match to TRBD1 (5 bases). Trimming removed 5 bases at V and 0 bases at J, with 16 bases between. Per germline, CDR1 LGHDT and CDR2 YNNKEL (reference sequence). This CDR3 comprises 17 residues. The CDR3 DNA follows: TGTGCCAGCAGCTCTCACAGGACCCTCGCGAACACCGGGGAGCTGTTTTTT. Its translation is CASSSHRTLANTGELFF.

V is TRBV6-2 or TRBV6-3 and J is TRBJ2-1; 13 positions match TRBD2. The CDR3 is 18 amino acids. CDR1 is MNHEY, CDR2 SVGEGT, per germline. The junction had 16 bases not matched to a gene; V was cut back by 6 bases and J by 8 bases. The CDR3 loop is CASSSGLAGPLGSHEQFF. The CDR3 region has the DNA TGTGCCAGCAGCTCGGGACTAGCGGGGCCTCTAGGCTCCCATGAGCAGTTCTTC.

V usage is TRBV5-8 and J usage is TRBJ1-1; D might be TRBD1 (5 bases). Trimming cost V 3 bases and J 5 bases, with 20 bases left between them. This CDR3 contains 16 residues. CDR1 is SGHTS and CDR2 is YDEGEE in the germline V gene. The CDR3 sequence is CASSSKGRGILTEAFF. The CDR3 DNA sequence: TGTGCCAGCAGCTCCAAAGGGCGGGGGATTTTAACTGAAGCTTTCTTT.

A single count supports this clone. This chain links TRBV20-1 with TRBJ2-7, with a tentative D call TRBD2 (5 bases). The CDR3 extends over 12 amino acids. CDR1 is DFQATT, CDR2 SNEGSKA, per germline (reference sequence). V was cut by 3 bases and J by 5 bases, with 11 bases left in between. The CDR3, as DNA: TGCAGTGCTAGTTCGAGGGCTAACGAGCAGTACTTC. It is translated as CSASSRANEQYF.

This clone appeared once. CDR3 region: CASSSVNQPQHF. CDR3 DNA sequence: TGTGCCAGTAGTTCCGTTAATCAGCCCCAGCATTTT. The rearrangement links TRBV19 to TRBJ1-5, with no clear D. The CDR3 runs 12 residues. Trimming took off 5 bases at V and 4 bases at J, with 6 bases between the two ends. CDR1 LNHDA and CDR2 SQIVND come from the germline V gene (reference sequence). The full variable domain, its missing parts supplied by reference TRBV19 and TRBJ1-5, is DGGITQSPKYLFRKEGQNVTLSCEQNLNHDAMYWYRQDPGQGLRLIYYSQIVNDFQKGDIAEGYSVSREKKESFPLTVTSAQKNPTAFYLCASSSVNQPQHFGDGTRLSIL.

The CDR3 coding sequence is TGTGCCAGCAGGGGGGGCGGAGCAGGTCTCGGAATTTATGGCTACACCTTC. Residues: CASRGGGAGLGIYGYTF. The rearrangement links TRBV5-6 to TRBJ1-2; D is possibly TRBD1 (6 bases). The V gene's germline CDR1 is SGHDT and CDR2 YYEEEE. Trimming removed 5 bases at V and 5 bases at J, with 25 bases between. The CDR3 loop spans 17 amino acids.

The chain combines TRBV2 with TRBJ1-2; 10 bases align to TRBD1. Germline V gene sequence: CDR1 SNHLY, CDR2 FYNNEI. This CDR3 has 15 residues. After removal of 4 bases from V and 6 bases from J, the junction contained 8 bases not matched to a gene. In DNA form, the CDR3 reads TGTGCCAGCAGTGTACCCCTGGGACAGGGGAATGGCTACACCTTC. This encodes CASSVPLGQGNGYTF. Drawing the rest from reference TRBV2 and TRBJ1-2, the complete variable domain is EPEVTQTPSHQVTQMGQEVILRCVPISNHLYFYWYRQILGQKVEFLVSFYNNEISEKSEIFDDQFSVERPDGSNFTLKIRSTKLEDSAMYFCASSVPLGQGNGYTFGSGTRLTVV.

J is TRBJ1-4 and V is TRBV19; D is possibly TRBD1 (6 bases). Trimming pared 9 bases from V and 0 bases from J, leaving 8 bases between. CDR3 length equals 13 residues. CDR1 and CDR2 from the germline V gene are LNHDA and SQIVND (reference sequence). CDR3 sequence (DNA): TGTGCCAGCCGACAGGCAACTAATGAAAAACTGTTTTTT. Translated: CASRQATNEKLFF.

The chain uses TRBV11-2 and TRBJ2-7; tentatively, D is TRBD2 (5 bases). Trimming left V 7 bases short and J 4 bases short, with 14 bases between. This CDR3 region has 13 residues. CDR1 and CDR2 (germline): SGHAT, FQNNGV. This CDR3 reads CASTSRGAYEQYF. In DNA, the CDR3 is TGTGCCAGCACTTCCCGGGGTGCTTACGAGCAGTACTTC.

The rearrangement joins TRBV7-2 to TRBJ1-2, with 10 bases matching TRBD1. Trimming removed 5 bases from V and 11 bases from J; junction bases left unmatched: 5. CDR1 and CDR2 (germline): SGHTA, FQGNSA. The CDR3 loop spans 12 amino acids. In nucleotides, the CDR3 is TGTGCCAGCAGCATTAGGACAGGGGGGTACACCTTC. This sequence encodes CASSIRTGGYTF.

The chain links TRBV28 to TRBJ2-2; D perhaps matches TRBD1 (7 bases). V was trimmed by 3 bases and J by 2 bases, leaving 16 bases between them. CDR3 size: 17 residues. Germline CDR1 reads MDHEN; CDR2 reads SYDVKM. CDR3 sequence reads: CASSFRRGRDNTGELFF. CDR3 DNA: TGTGCCAGCAGTTTTAGGAGGGGGCGCGACAACACCGGGGAGCTGTTTTTT.

This clone was seen a single time. The chain has TRBV4-3 and TRBJ1-6; D remains ambiguous. Germline values: CDR1 LGHNA, CDR2 YSLEER. CDR3 length: 15 residues. V dropped 0 bases and J dropped 11 bases, with 14 bases sitting between them. The CDR3 sequence: CASSQDGRTSTPLHF. DNA for the CDR3: TGCGCCAGCAGCCAAGATGGAAGGACCTCAACACCCCTCCACTTT.

The rearrangement joins TRBV13 to TRBJ2-1; 14 nucleotides line up with TRBD2. The CDR3 is 17 amino acids. V dropped 5 bases and J dropped 6; count of bases not matched to a gene: 9. CDR1 PRHDT and CDR2 FYEKMQ come from the germline V gene (reference sequence). CDR3 sequence: CASSQIHGTSGSNEQFF. CDR3 DNA sequence: TGTGCCAGCAGCCAGATCCACGGGACTAGCGGGAGCAATGAGCAGTTCTTC.

This chain uses TRBV10-1 with TRBJ1-1; the D is unclear. Germline-derived CDR1 and CDR2 are WNHNN and SYGVQD (reference sequence). CDR3 size: 14 residues. The V end was cut by 2 bases, the J end by 6 bases, with 13 bases between. As DNA, the CDR3 is TGCGCCAGCAGTGAGACCAAACTAAACTCTGAAGCTTTCTTT. Translating it yields CASSETKLNSEAFF.

The chain recombines TRBV5-1 with TRBJ1-4, with 7 bases lining up with TRBD1. The CDR3 is made up of 16 amino acids. CDR1 SGHRS and CDR2 YFSETQ come from the germline V gene. With 0 bases clipped from V and 5 bases from J, the junction kept 7 bases outside the gene matches. CDR3: CASSLAPQGINEKLFF. CDR3 in DNA: TGCGCCAGCAGCTTGGCACCACAGGGGATCAATGAAAAACTGTTTTTT.

The J gene is TRBJ1-1, the V gene TRBV28; D uncertain. This CDR3 is 15 amino acids long. With 1 base removed from V and 0 bases from J, the gap between germline ends came to 9 bases. Germline CDR1 and CDR2: MDHEN and SYDVKM. The CDR3 DNA is TGTGCCAGCAGTTTATACACCCCTATGAACACTGAAGCTTTCTTT. Translated: CASSLYTPMNTEAFF.

This clone was picked up one time. The chain uses TRBV27 and TRBJ1-1; possible D gene TRBD1, 5 bases. Germline loops: CDR1 MNHEY, CDR2 SMNVEV (reference sequence). The V end was cut by 3 bases, the J end by 5 bases, with 16 bases between. The CDR3 spans 15 residues. The CDR3 nucleotides are TGTGCCAGCAGTTTCTCGGCTCAATCAGGGACTGAAGCTTTCTTT. As protein: CASSFSAQSGTEAFF.

The chain uses TRBV6-6 and TRBJ2-5; D remains unclear. Trimming removed 2 bases from V and 1 base from J, with 8 bases in between. CDR1 is MNHNY and CDR2 is SVGAGI in the germline V gene (reference sequence). The CDR3 is made up of 14 amino acids. CDR3 amino acids: CASSYSTPQETQYF. DNA for the CDR3: TGTGCCAGCAGTTACAGTACCCCCCAAGAGACCCAGTACTTC.

V usage is TRBV28 and J usage is TRBJ2-1, with unresolved D. This CDR3 region has 11 residues. Germline CDR1 and CDR2: MDHEN and SYDVKM. V was cut by 5 bases and J by 4 bases, with 3 bases left in between. The CDR3 coding sequence is TGTGCCAGCAGTGGGTACAATGAGCAGTTCTTC. Residues: CASSGYNEQFF.